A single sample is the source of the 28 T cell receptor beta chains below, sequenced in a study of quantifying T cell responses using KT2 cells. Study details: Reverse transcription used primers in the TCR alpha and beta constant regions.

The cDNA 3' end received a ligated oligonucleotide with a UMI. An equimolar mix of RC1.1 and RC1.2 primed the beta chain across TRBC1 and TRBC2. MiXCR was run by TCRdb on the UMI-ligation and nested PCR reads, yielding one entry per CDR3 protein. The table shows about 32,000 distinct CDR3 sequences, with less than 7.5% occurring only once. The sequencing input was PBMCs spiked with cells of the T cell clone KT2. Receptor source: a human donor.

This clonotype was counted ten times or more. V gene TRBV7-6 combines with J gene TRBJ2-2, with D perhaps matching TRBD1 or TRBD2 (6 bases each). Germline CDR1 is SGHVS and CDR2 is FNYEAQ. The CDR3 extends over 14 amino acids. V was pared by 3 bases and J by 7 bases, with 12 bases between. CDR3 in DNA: TGTGCCAGCAGCTTTGGGGGGCGTAACGGGGAGCTGTTTTTT. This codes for CASSFGGRNGELFF.

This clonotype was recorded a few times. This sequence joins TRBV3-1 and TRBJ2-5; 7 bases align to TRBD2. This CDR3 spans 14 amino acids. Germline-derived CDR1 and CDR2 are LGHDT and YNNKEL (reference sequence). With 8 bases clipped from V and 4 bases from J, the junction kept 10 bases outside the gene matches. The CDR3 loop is CASGREGPRETQYF. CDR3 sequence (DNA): TGTGCCAGCGGGAGGGAGGGCCCTCGAGAGACCCAGTACTTC.

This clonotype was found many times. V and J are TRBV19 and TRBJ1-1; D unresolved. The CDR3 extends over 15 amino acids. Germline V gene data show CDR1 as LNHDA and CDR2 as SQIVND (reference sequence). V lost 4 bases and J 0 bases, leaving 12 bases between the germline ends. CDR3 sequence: CASSNDDGLNTEAFF. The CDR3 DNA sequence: TGTGCCAGTAGTAACGACGACGGATTGAACACTGAAGCTTTCTTT.

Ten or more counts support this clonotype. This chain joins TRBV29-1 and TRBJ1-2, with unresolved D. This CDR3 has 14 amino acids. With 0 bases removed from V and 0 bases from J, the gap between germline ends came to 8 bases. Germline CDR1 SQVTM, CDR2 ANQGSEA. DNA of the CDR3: TGCAGCGTTGAAGATATTGGGGCTAACTATGGCTACACCTTC. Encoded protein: CSVEDIGANYGYTF.

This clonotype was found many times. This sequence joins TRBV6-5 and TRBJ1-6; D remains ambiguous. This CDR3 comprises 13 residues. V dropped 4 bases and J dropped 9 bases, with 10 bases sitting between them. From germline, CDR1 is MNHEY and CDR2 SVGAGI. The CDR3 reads CASSWIGRSPLHF. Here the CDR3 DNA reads TGTGCCAGCAGTTGGATAGGTCGTTCACCCCTCCACTTT.

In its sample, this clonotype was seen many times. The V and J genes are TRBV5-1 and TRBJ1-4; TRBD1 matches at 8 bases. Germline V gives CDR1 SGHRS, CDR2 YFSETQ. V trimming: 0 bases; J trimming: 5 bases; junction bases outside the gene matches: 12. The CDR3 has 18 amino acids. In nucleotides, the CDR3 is TGCGCCAGCAGCTTGGGTGCAGGGGGCGCCAGGAAGAATGAAAAACTGTTTTTT. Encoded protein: CASSLGAGGARKNEKLFF.

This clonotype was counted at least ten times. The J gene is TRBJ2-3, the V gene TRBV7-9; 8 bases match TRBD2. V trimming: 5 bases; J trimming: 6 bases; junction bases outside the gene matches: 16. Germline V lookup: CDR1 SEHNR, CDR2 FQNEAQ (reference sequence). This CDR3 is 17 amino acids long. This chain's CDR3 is CASSLLRLSGGTDTQYF. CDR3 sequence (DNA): TGTGCCAGCAGCCTCCTCCGACTAAGCGGGGGTACTGATACGCAGTATTTT. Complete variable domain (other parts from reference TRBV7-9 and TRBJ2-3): DTGVSQNPRHKITKRGQNVTFRCDPISEHNRLYWYRQTLGQGPEFLTYFQNEAQLEKSRLLSDRFSAERPKGSFSTLEIQRTEQGDSAMYLCASSLLRLSGGTDTQYFGPGTRLTVL.

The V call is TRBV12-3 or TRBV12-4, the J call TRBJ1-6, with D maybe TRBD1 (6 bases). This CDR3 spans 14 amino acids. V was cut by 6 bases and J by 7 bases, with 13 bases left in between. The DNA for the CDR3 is TGTGCCAGCAGCCTACAGGGATCCAATTCACCCCTCCACTTT. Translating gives CASSLQGSNSPLHF.

The CDR3 region is CASIPPGSYEQYF. DNA for the CDR3: TGTGCCAGCATTCCCCCAGGCTCCTACGAGCAGTACTTC. The V call is TRBV11-1, the J call TRBJ2-7; D uncertain. V was shortened by 7 bases and J by 0 bases, with 10 bases between the two germline ends. In germline, CDR1 is SGHAT, CDR2 FQDESV (reference sequence). CDR3 length equals 13 residues.

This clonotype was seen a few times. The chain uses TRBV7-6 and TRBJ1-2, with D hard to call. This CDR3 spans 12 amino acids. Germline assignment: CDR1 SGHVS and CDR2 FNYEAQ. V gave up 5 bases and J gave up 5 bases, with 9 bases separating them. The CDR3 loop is CASSTRSYGYTF. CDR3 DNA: TGTGCCAGCAGCACACGAAGTTATGGCTACACCTTC.

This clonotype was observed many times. This CDR3 reads CASSSTGIHTEAFF. DNA for the CDR3: TGTGCCAGCTCATCTACAGGGATTCATACTGAAGCTTTCTTT. V and J are TRBV18 and TRBJ1-1, with a possible D match to TRBD1 (6 bases). CDR1 is KGHSH, CDR2 LQKENI, per germline. This CDR3 spans 14 amino acids. Trimming pared 5 bases from V and 5 bases from J, leaving 15 bases between. The full variable domain, in which reference TRBV18 and TRBJ1-1 provide the parts outside the CDR3, is NAGVMQNPRHLVRRRGQEARLRCSPMKGHSHVYWYRQLPEEGLKFMVYLQKENIIDESGMPKERFSAEFPKEGPSILRIQQVVRGDSAAYFCASSSTGIHTEAFFGQGTRLTVV.

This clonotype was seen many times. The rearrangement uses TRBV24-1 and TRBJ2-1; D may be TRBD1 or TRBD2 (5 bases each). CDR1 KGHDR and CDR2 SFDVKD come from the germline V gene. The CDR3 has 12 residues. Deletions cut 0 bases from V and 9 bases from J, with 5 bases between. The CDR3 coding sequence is TGTGCCACCAGTGATTTGGGGGGTGAGCAGTTCTTC. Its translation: CATSDLGGEQFF.

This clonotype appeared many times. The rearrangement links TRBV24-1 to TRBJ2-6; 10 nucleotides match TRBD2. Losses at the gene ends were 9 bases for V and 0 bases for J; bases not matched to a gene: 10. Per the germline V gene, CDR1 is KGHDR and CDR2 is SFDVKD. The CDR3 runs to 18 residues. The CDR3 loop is CATPSPQRGGSGANVLTF. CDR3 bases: TGTGCCACCCCCTCGCCCCAGCGGGGGGGCTCTGGGGCCAACGTCCTGACTTTC.

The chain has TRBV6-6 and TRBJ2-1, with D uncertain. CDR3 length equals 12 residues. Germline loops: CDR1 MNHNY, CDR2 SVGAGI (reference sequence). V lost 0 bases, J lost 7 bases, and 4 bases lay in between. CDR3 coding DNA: TGTGCCAGCAGTTACTCGAGAAATGAGCAGTTCTTC. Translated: CASSYSRNEQFF.

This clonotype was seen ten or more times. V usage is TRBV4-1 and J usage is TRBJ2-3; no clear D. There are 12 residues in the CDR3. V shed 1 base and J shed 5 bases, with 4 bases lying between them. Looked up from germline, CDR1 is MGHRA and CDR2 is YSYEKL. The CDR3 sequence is CASSQVGDTQYF. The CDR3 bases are TGCGCCAGCAGCCAAGTGGGAGATACGCAGTATTTT.

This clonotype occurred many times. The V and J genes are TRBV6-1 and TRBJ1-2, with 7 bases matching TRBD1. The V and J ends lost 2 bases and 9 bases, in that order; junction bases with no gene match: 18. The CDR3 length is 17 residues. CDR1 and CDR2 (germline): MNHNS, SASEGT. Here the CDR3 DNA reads TGTGCCAGCAGTGAAACGATGGGACAGCCCAACGCTGATCGCTACACCTTC. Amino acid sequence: CASSETMGQPNADRYTF.

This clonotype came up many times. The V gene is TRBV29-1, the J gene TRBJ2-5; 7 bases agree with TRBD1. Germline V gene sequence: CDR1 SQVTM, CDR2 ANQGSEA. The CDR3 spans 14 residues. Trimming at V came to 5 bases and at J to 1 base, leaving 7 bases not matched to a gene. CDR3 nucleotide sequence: TGCAGCGTTCAGGGACAGCTCATCCAAGAGACCCAGTACTTC. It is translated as CSVQGQLIQETQYF.

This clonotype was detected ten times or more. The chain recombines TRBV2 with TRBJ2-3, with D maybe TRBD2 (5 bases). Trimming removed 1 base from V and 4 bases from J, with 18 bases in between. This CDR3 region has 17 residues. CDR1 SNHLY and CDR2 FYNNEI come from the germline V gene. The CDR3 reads CASSEGVKIRGSDTQYF. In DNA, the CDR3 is TGTGCCAGCAGTGAAGGCGTAAAAATACGCGGGTCAGATACGCAGTATTTT.

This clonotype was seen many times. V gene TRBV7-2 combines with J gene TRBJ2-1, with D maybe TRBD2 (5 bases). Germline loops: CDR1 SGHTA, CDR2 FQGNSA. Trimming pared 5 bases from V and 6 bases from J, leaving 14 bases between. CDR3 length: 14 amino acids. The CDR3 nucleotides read TGTGCCAGCAGCCGTAGTGGCGGGCTCAATGAGCAGTTCTTC. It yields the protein CASSRSGGLNEQFF.

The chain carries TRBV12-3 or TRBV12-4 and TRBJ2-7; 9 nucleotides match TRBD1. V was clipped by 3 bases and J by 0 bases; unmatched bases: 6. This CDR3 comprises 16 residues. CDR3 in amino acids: CASSFQQGATSYEQYF. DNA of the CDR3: TGTGCCAGCAGTTTCCAACAGGGGGCCACCTCCTACGAGCAGTACTTC.

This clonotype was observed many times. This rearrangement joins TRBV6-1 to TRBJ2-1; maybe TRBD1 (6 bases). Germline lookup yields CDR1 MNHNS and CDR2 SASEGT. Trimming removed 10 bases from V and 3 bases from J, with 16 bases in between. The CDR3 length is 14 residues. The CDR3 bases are TGTGCCATCCTCCGGGACACCCTCTACAATGAGCAGTTCTTC. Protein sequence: CAILRDTLYNEQFF.

This CDR3 reads CASSSRTSGYNEQFF. The CDR3 DNA follows: TGTGCCAGCAGCTCACGGACTAGCGGGTACAATGAGCAGTTCTTC. J is TRBJ2-1 and V is TRBV9; TRBD2 matches at 11 bases. Germline V gene data show CDR1 as SGDLS and CDR2 as YYNGEE. V lost 4 bases, J lost 4 bases, and 4 bases stayed unmatched. The CDR3 contains 15 residues. Supplemented by reference TRBV9 and TRBJ2-1, the full variable domain reads DSGVTQTPKHLITATGQRVTLRCSPRSGDLSVYWYQQSLDQGLQFLIQYYNGEERAKGNILERFSAQQFPDLHSELNLSSLELGDSALYFCASSSRTSGYNEQFFGPGTRLTVL.

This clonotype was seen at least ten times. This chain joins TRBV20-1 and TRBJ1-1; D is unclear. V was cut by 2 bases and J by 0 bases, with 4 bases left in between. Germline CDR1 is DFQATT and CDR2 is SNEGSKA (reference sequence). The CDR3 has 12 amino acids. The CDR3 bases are TGCAGTGCTAGACGGCTGAACACTGAAGCTTTCTTT. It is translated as CSARRLNTEAFF.

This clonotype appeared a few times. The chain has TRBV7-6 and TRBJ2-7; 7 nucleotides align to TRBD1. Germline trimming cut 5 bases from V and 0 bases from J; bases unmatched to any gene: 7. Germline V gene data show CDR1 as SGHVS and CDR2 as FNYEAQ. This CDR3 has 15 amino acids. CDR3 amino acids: CASSPETGSSYEQYF. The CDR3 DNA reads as TGTGCCAGCAGCCCCGAGACAGGGAGCTCCTACGAGCAGTACTTC.

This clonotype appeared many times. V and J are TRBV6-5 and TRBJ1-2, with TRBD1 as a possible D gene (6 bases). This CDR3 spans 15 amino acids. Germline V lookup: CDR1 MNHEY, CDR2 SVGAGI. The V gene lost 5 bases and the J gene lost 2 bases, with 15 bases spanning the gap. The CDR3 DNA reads TGTGCCAGCAGTACCCAGGTGACAGGAAACTATGGCTACACCTTC. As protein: CASSTQVTGNYGYTF.

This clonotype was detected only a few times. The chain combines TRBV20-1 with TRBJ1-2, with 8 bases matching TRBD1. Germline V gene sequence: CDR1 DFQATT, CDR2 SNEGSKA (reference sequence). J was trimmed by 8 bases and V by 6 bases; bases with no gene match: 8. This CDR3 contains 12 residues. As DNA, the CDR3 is TGCAGTGCCAAAGGACAGGGAGACGGCTACACCTTC. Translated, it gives CSAKGQGDGYTF.

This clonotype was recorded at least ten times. The CDR3 here is CASGHLFAYEQYF. The CDR3 region has the DNA TGTGCCAGCGGCCACCTTTTTGCATACGAGCAGTACTTC. The rearrangement joins TRBV6-2 or TRBV6-3 to TRBJ2-7, with D unclear. CDR3 size: 13 residues. Looked up from germline, CDR1 is MNHEY and CDR2 is SVGEGT. Trimming left V 8 bases short and J 4 bases short, with 15 bases between.

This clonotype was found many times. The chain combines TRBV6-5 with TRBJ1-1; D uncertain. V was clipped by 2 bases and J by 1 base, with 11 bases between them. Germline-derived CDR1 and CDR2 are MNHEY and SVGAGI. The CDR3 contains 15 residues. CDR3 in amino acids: CASSYQSGGNTEAFF. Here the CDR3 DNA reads TGTGCCAGCAGTTACCAGAGTGGAGGGAACACTGAAGCTTTCTTT.